A selection of T cell receptor beta chains follows, all from one sample in a study of blood T cell repertoires in COVID-19. Method: immunoSEQ multiplex PCR; TCRdb's copy keeps in-frame clones and lacks some. The table shows about 340,000 clones, with around 91% occurring only once. The sequenced sample consisted of peripheral blood. These receptors were obtained from a woman aged 18-29 years who had recovered from COVID-19. CDR3s include the opening cysteine and the closing phenylalanine or tryptophan. A D gene is named only where the DNA matches it firmly. Size tells how often a clone was seen (once, few, many) or the class of an expanded clone, and some rows leave it out.

length: 17
size: -
V: TRBV18
J: TRBJ1-2
D: -
CDR3: CASSPLPPRGGNYGYTF
DNA: TGTGCCAGCTCACCCCTGCCGCCTCGAGGGGGTAACTATGGCTACACCTTC

length: 14
size: -
V: TRBV2
J: TRBJ2-4
D: TRBD2
CDR3: CASSEPSGGNIQYF
DNA: TGTGCCAGCAGTGAACCTAGCGGGGGGAACATTCAGTACTTC

length: 12
size: once
V: TRBV11-3
J: TRBJ1-1
D: -
CDR3: CASRFQGSAAFF
DNA: TGTGCCAGCAGGTTTCAGGGATCCGCCGCTTTCTTT

length: 13
size: -
V: TRBV30
J: TRBJ1-2
D: -
CDR3: CAWNRQLNYGYTF
DNA: TGTGCCTGGAACCGACAACTTAACTATGGCTACACCTTC

length: 14
size: -
V: TRBV21-1
J: TRBJ1-1
D: -
CDR3: CASSKVTKGVEAFF
DNA: TGTGCCAGCAGCAAAGTAACCAAAGGGGTCGAAGCTTTCTTT

length: 18
size: -
V: TRBV24-1
J: TRBJ2-2
D: TRBD1
CDR3: CATSDFGARRGRSGELFF
DNA: TGTGCCACCAGTGATTTCGGGGCGCGCAGGGGGCGCTCCGGGGAGCTGTTTTTT

length: 15
size: few
V: TRBV2
J: TRBJ2-3
D: -
CDR3: CASSERGRNTDTQYF
DNA: TGTGCCAGCAGTGAAAGGGGCCGGAACACAGATACGCAGTATTTT

length: 14
size: -
V: TRBV6-5
J: TRBJ1-1
D: -
CDR3: CASETGTPNTEAFF
DNA: TGTGCCAGCGAAACCGGGACTCCGAACACTGAAGCTTTCTTT

length: 14
size: -
V: TRBV30
J: TRBJ1-5
D: -
CDR3: CAWSAVLGRQPQHF
DNA: TGTGCCTGGAGTGCCGTCCTGGGGAGGCAGCCCCAGCATTTT

length: 15
size: -
V: TRBV7-8
J: TRBJ1-6
D: -
CDR3: CASSSGGRGNSPLHF
DNA: TGTGCCAGCAGCTCCGGTGGGAGGGGTAATTCACCCCTCCACTTT

length: 13
size: -
V: TRBV5-1
J: TRBJ1-4
D: -
CDR3: CASSLQGNEKLFF
DNA: TGCGCCAGCTCCCTACAGGGAAACGAAAAACTGTTTTTT

length: 13
size: -
V: TRBV4-3
J: TRBJ1-2
D: TRBD1
CDR3: CASSSDRGYGYTF
DNA: TGCGCCAGCAGCTCGGACAGGGGCTATGGCTACACCTTC

length: 14
size: once
V: TRBV18
J: TRBJ1-3
D: -
CDR3: CASSSGVRGNTIYF
DNA: TGTGCCAGCTCGTCAGGGGTGAGAGGAAACACCATATATTTT

length: 17
size: -
V: TRBV5-4
J: TRBJ1-2
D: TRBD1
CDR3: CASSLVGVMGTAYGYTF
DNA: TGTGCCAGCAGCTTGGTAGGGGTGATGGGGACAGCCTATGGCTACACCTTC

length: 15
size: -
V: TRBV11-2
J: TRBJ1-1
D: TRBD1
CDR3: CASSYIGRGDTEAFF
DNA: TGTGCCAGCAGCTACATTGGCAGGGGGGACACTGAAGCTTTCTTT

length: 14
size: -
V: TRBV5-4
J: TRBJ1-4
D: TRBD1
CDR3: CASKLTGPNEKLFF
DNA: TGTGCCAGCAAGTTGACAGGGCCTAATGAAAAACTGTTTTTT

length: 16
size: few
V: TRBV7-2
J: TRBJ2-3
D: TRBD2
CDR3: CASSPLAGSAADTQYF
DNA: TGTGCCAGCAGCCCCCTAGCGGGAAGTGCGGCAGATACGCAGTATTTT

length: 16
size: -
V: TRBV5-4
J: TRBJ2-1
D: TRBD2
CDR3: CASSGGSLAVSGEQFF
DNA: TGTGCCAGCAGCGGCGGGAGCCTAGCGGTCTCCGGAGAGCAGTTCTTC

length: 13
size: -
V: TRBV19
J: TRBJ1-1
D: -
CDR3: CASSLSGGGRAFF
DNA: TGTGCCAGTAGTCTTAGTGGCGGGGGACGCGCTTTCTTT

length: 15
size: -
V: TRBV6-4
J: TRBJ2-2
D: -
CDR3: CASRAGTLNTGELFF
DNA: TGTGCCAGCAGAGCCGGGACTTTAAACACCGGGGAGCTGTTTTTT

length: 16
size: -
V: TRBV6-2/TRBV6-3
J: TRBJ1-5
D: -
CDR3: CASSYSRGFSNQPQHF
DNA: TGTGCCAGCAGTTACTCGAGGGGGTTCAGCAATCAGCCCCAGCATTTT

length: 16
size: -
V: TRBV7-2
J: TRBJ2-2
D: TRBD2
CDR3: CASSLVLAGGTGELFF
DNA: TGTGCCAGCAGCTTAGTACTAGCGGGAGGCACCGGGGAGCTGTTTTTT

length: 17
size: -
V: TRBV24-1
J: TRBJ2-2
D: TRBD2
CDR3: CATSTSGRAYGTGELFF
DNA: TGTGCCACCAGTACTAGCGGGAGGGCCTATGGTACCGGGGAGCTGTTTTTT

length: 16
size: -
V: TRBV30
J: TRBJ2-5
D: TRBD2
CDR3: CAWSAPSGGRAQTQYF
DNA: TGTGCCTGGAGTGCCCCAAGTGGCGGGAGGGCCCAGACCCAGTACTTC

length: 16
size: once
V: TRBV25-1
J: TRBJ2-1
D: TRBD1
CDR3: CASSESGTGGEVEQFF
DNA: TGTGCCAGCAGTGAATCTGGGACAGGAGGGGAGGTCGAGCAGTTCTTC

length: 14
size: -
V: TRBV5-1
J: TRBJ1-1
D: -
CDR3: CASGTQDLNTEAFF
DNA: TGCGCCAGCGGCACACAGGATCTGAACACTGAAGCTTTCTTT

length: 15
size: -
V: TRBV7-2
J: TRBJ2-2
D: TRBD1
CDR3: CASSPPGQGPGELFF
DNA: TGTGCCAGCAGCCCTCCGGGACAGGGTCCCGGGGAGCTGTTTTTT

length: 17
size: -
V: TRBV11-2
J: TRBJ1-1
D: -
CDR3: CASSLGRSVRANTEAFF
DNA: TGTGCCAGCAGCTTAGGTCGTAGTGTGCGGGCGAACACTGAAGCTTTCTTT

length: 16
size: once
V: TRBV7-2
J: TRBJ2-3
D: TRBD2
CDR3: CASSPTSGVSTDTQYF
DNA: TGTGCCAGCAGCCCTACTAGCGGGGTTAGCACAGATACGCAGTATTTT

length: 14
size: -
V: TRBV7-9
J: TRBJ2-5
D: -
CDR3: CASSLIPPGETQYF
DNA: TGTGCCAGCAGCTTGATTCCGCCGGGGGAGACCCAGTACTTC

length: 16
size: -
V: TRBV5-4
J: TRBJ2-2
D: TRBD1
CDR3: CASSSPTGGYAGELFF
DNA: TGTGCCAGCAGCAGCCCAACAGGGGGCTACGCCGGGGAGCTGTTTTTT

length: 15
size: -
V: TRBV7-2
J: TRBJ2-1
D: -
CDR3: CASSLGRGAYNEQFF
DNA: TGTGCCAGCAGCTTAGGCAGGGGGGCCTACAATGAGCAGTTCTTC

length: 15
size: -
V: TRBV6-2/TRBV6-3
J: TRBJ2-3
D: TRBD2
CDR3: CASSYSSGGTDTQYF
DNA: TGTGCCAGCAGTTACTCTAGCGGGGGCACGGATACGCAGTATTTT

length: 13
size: -
V: TRBV30
J: TRBJ1-1
D: -
CDR3: CAWSVGGGTEAFF
DNA: TGTGCCTGGAGTGTTGGGGGGGGAACTGAAGCTTTCTTT

length: 19
size: -
V: TRBV3-1/TRBV3-2
J: TRBJ2-2
D: TRBD2
CDR3: CASSQVLASGRVGTGELFF
DNA: TGTGCCAGCAGCCAAGTTTTAGCTAGCGGGAGGGTTGGCACCGGGGAGCTGTTTTTT

length: 16
size: -
V: TRBV5-1
J: TRBJ2-1
D: TRBD2
CDR3: CASSIGTSGRVGEQFF
DNA: TGCGCCAGCAGCATAGGGACTAGCGGGAGGGTAGGGGAGCAGTTCTTC

length: 16
size: -
V: TRBV6-2/TRBV6-3
J: TRBJ2-1
D: TRBD2
CDR3: CASSPIAGGTSNEQFF
DNA: TGTGCCAGCAGTCCAATAGCGGGAGGGACGTCGAATGAGCAGTTCTTC

length: 14
size: -
V: TRBV19
J: TRBJ1-4
D: TRBD1
CDR3: CASSTRTGLEKLFF
DNA: TGTGCCAGTAGTACCCGGACAGGGCTTGAAAAACTGTTTTTT

length: 13
size: -
V: TRBV9
J: TRBJ2-3
D: TRBD2
CDR3: CASRGGRTDTQYF
DNA: TGTGCCAGCAGGGGCGGGAGAACAGATACGCAGTATTTT

length: 15
size: -
V: TRBV27
J: TRBJ2-1
D: -
CDR3: CASSFTSSSYNEQFF
DNA: TGTGCCAGCAGTTTTACGTCGAGCTCCTACAATGAGCAGTTCTTC

length: 15
size: -
V: TRBV11-2
J: TRBJ1-6
D: -
CDR3: CASSSVSLYNSPLHF
DNA: TGTGCCAGCAGCAGCGTATCCCTGTATAATTCACCCCTCCACTTT

length: 14
size: -
V: TRBV7-2
J: TRBJ2-5
D: TRBD1
CDR3: CASSPQGAWETQYF
DNA: TGTGCCAGCAGCCCTCAGGGGGCTTGGGAGACCCAGTACTTC

length: 12
size: -
V: TRBV5-6
J: TRBJ1-1
D: TRBD1
CDR3: CASSLTGTAEDF
DNA: TGTGCCAGCAGCTTAACAGGGACAGCGGAGGACTTT

length: 18
size: once
V: TRBV20-1
J: TRBJ2-1
D: TRBD2
CDR3: CSASPAGGPSRGLNEQFF
DNA: TGCAGTGCTAGTCCCGCGGGAGGGCCGTCGAGGGGACTGAATGAGCAGTTCTTC

length: 13
size: -
V: TRBV20-1
J: TRBJ2-5
D: -
CDR3: CSASSGVQETQYF
DNA: TGCAGTGCTAGTAGCGGAGTTCAAGAGACCCAGTACTTC

length: 16
size: -
V: TRBV2
J: TRBJ1-2
D: -
CDR3: CASSERTAKLNYGYTF
DNA: TGTGCCAGCAGTGAGAGGACAGCCAAACTTAACTATGGCTACACCTTC

length: 17
size: -
V: TRBV3-1/TRBV3-2
J: TRBJ1-5
D: -
CDR3: CASSQDRPGGPNQPQHF
DNA: TGTGCCAGCAGCCAAGATCGTCCGGGGGGCCCCAATCAGCCCCAGCATTTT

length: 15
size: -
V: TRBV3-1/TRBV3-2
J: TRBJ1-3
D: TRBD1
CDR3: CASSQGTGSGNTIYF
DNA: TGTGCCAGCAGCCAAGGGACAGGGAGTGGAAACACCATATATTTT

length: 19
size: -
V: TRBV7-2
J: TRBJ2-3
D: TRBD2
CDR3: CASSPRFVAGTSGTDTQYF
DNA: TGTGCCAGCAGCCCCCGGTTCGTAGCGGGTACCTCTGGCACAGATACGCAGTATTTT

length: 15
size: -
V: TRBV19
J: TRBJ1-5
D: -
CDR3: CASSIDGRGPQPQHF
DNA: TGTGCCAGTAGTATTGACGGCAGGGGCCCCCAGCCCCAGCATTTT

length: 11
size: -
V: TRBV20-1
J: TRBJ2-1
D: -
CDR3: CSASVADEQFF
DNA: TGCAGTGCTAGCGTAGCCGATGAGCAGTTCTTC

length: 15
size: -
V: TRBV19
J: TRBJ1-1
D: TRBD1
CDR3: CASSMTDRGPPQAFF
DNA: TGTGCCAGTAGTATGACCGACAGGGGGCCACCTCAAGCTTTCTTT

length: 10
size: -
V: TRBV30
J: TRBJ2-2
D: -
CDR3: CACLTGELFF
DNA: TGTGCCTGTCTCACCGGGGAGCTGTTTTTT

length: 15
size: -
V: TRBV28
J: TRBJ2-2
D: -
CDR3: CASSLQIANTGELFF
DNA: TGTGCCAGCAGTTTACAGATCGCGAACACCGGGGAGCTGTTTTTT

length: 12
size: -
V: TRBV6-5
J: TRBJ2-5
D: -
CDR3: CASSRDQETQYF
DNA: TGTGCCAGCAGTCGGGACCAAGAGACCCAGTACTTC

length: 14
size: -
V: TRBV19
J: TRBJ1-1
D: -
CDR3: CASRPLGGNTEAFF
DNA: TGTGCCAGTAGGCCCCTCGGAGGTAACACTGAAGCTTTCTTT

length: 12
size: -
V: TRBV2
J: TRBJ2-1
D: -
CDR3: CASTGDFNEQFF
DNA: TGTGCCAGCACCGGGGACTTCAATGAGCAGTTCTTC

length: 15
size: once
V: TRBV5-5
J: TRBJ2-2
D: -
CDR3: CASSPRRYNTGELFF
DNA: TGTGCCAGCAGCCCAAGGCGGTATAACACCGGGGAGCTGTTTTTT

length: 19
size: -
V: TRBV9
J: TRBJ2-3
D: TRBD1
CDR3: CASSVAGQGWRGYPDTQYF
DNA: TGTGCCAGCAGCGTAGCGGGACAGGGGTGGCGGGGTTATCCGGATACGCAGTATTTT